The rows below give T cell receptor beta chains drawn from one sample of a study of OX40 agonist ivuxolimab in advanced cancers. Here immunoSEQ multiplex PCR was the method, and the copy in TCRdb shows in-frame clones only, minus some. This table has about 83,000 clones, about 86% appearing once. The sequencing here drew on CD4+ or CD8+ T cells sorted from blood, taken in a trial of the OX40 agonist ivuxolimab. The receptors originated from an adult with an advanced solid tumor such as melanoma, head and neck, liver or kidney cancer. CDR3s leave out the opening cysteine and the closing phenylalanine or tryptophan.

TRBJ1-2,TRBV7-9,ASSPRQGNGYT
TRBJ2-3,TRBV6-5,ASAKGDPSLAQY
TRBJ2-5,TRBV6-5,ASSRTSGGGQY
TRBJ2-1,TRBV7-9,ASSLSGGGREF
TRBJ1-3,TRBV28,ASSVGDYQGFSGNTIY
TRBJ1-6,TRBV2,ASSGDNSPLH
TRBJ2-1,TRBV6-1,ASSLPGQGMF
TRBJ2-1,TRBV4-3,ASSWDLGAGSYNEQF
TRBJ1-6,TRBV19,ASSIGWTGGSSPLH
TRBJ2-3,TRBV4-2,ASSQEALGVTDTQY
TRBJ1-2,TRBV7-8,ASSLVSRANYGYT
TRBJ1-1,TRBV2,ASREGQGATPAF
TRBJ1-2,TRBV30,AWTWGGYGYT
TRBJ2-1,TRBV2,ASSGPSSYNEQF
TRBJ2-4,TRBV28,ASSILDKRHIQY
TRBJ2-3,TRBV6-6,ASTPRGTDTQY
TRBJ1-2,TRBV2,ASGSQSRYGYT
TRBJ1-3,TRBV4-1,ASSPNQGVGNTIY
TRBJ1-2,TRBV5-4,ASSPRQGDYGYT
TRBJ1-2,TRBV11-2,ASSLDPGGFGGYT
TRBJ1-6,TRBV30,AYEQGSGSPLH
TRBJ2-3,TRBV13,ASSSWTRGPDTQY
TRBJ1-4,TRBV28,ASIERQGGNEKLF
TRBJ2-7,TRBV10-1,ASSESGPPGEQY
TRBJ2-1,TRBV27,ASSLSGVFEQF
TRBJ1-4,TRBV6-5,ASSKQGGTEKLF
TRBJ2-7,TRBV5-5,ASSSGGLFSVWEQY
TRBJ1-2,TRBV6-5,ASSRQRVYT
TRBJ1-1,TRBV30,ALKVGRDTEAF
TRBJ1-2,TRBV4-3,ASSQPGTDYVGYT
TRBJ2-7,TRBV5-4,ASSYDSYEQY
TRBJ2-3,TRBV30,AWSWVGGQSTDTQY
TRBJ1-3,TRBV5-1,ASSLDGGGNTIY
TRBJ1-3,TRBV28,ASSIPPTDSGNTIY
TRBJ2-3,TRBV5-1,ASSQETSGGVTDTQY
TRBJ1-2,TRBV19,ASRDPVTGSIGYT
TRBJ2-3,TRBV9,ASSTQPGAGGLGTQY
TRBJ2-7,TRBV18,ASSPISGTEGYEQY
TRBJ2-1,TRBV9,ASSPRFEVLGQF
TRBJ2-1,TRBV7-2,ASSSGLAGGNEQF
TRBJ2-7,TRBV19,ARFSISSGFGGLEQY
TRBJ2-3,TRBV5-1,ASSLDPDRGMTDTQY
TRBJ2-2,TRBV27,ASSFVAGGSGELF
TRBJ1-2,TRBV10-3,AISETGQRGGYT
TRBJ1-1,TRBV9,ASSAQDRYNTEAF
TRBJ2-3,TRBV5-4,ASSEDTLSTDTQY
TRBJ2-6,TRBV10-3,AISESTGSGANVLT
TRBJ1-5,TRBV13,ASSSLGGGQPQH
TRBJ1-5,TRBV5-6,ASSLAGLVNQPQH